These 8 T cell receptor beta chains share one sample of origin, sequenced in a study of T cell changes during pregnancy in multiple sclerosis (dated by TCRdb to between 2018 and 2021). The method behind the library was the immunoSEQ multiplex PCR assay. Held by TCRdb, this immuneACCESS table contains in-frame sequences only and omits some clones. Under half of the omission traces to an unresolved V gene where checked; the cause of the rest is unknown. The table for this sample lists 40,000 to 55,000 clones; 80% to 95% of them were counted only once. The ten largest clones take up about 3.1% of the sample. Sequenced here: CD8+ T cells from peripheral blood mononuclear cells, sampled in the second trimester of pregnancy. The source of these receptors is a female donor with multiple sclerosis, enrolled in a pregnancy study.

The chain is built from TRBV4-3 and TRBJ1-1; possible D gene TRBD1, 6 bases. V lost 0 bases, J lost 8 bases, and 10 bases lay in between. Germline CDR1 reads LGHNA; CDR2 reads YSLEER. CDR3 length: 13 amino acids. The CDR3 protein is CASSQDSGQEAFF. The CDR3 nucleotides are TGCGCCAGCAGCCAAGATTCGGGACAAGAAGCTTTCTTT.

J is TRBJ1-4 and V is TRBV2; D gene uncertain. Per germline, CDR1 SNHLY and CDR2 FYNNEI. The CDR3 is 14 residues long. Trimming removed 6 bases from V and 3 bases from J, with 11 bases in between. DNA for the CDR3: TGTGCCAGCAGGTCTTGGGCCTCTAATGAAAAACTGTTTTTT. It translates to CASRSWASNEKLFF.

CDR3 residues: CASSQGSTLSYEQYF. The CDR3 DNA reads as TGCGCCAGCAGCCAAGGAAGCACCCTCTCCTACGAGCAGTACTTC. The V call is TRBV4-3, the J call TRBJ2-7; D remains unclear. Trimming took off 1 base at V and 0 bases at J, with 10 bases between the two ends. The germline CDR1 and CDR2 sequences are LGHNA and YSLEER. CDR3 length: 15 amino acids.

V is TRBV10-2 and J is TRBJ2-7; TRBD1 matches at 7 bases. This CDR3 has 13 residues. The trim removed 7 bases at V and 3 bases at J, leaving 6 bases unmatched. The germline CDR1 and CDR2 sequences are WSHSY and SAAADI. The CDR3 reads CASNRGRGYEQYF. CDR3 bases: TGCGCCAGCAACAGGGGAAGGGGCTACGAGCAGTACTTC.

The chain joins TRBV19 to TRBJ1-2; TRBD1 might be the D (5 bases). Germline V CDR1 and CDR2: LNHDA, SQIVND (reference sequence). The V and J ends lost 3 bases and 6 bases respectively, with 17 bases between them. The CDR3 sequence is 15 residues long. The CDR3 protein is CASSMGGIDLDGYTF. In DNA form, the CDR3 reads TGTGCCAGTAGTATGGGGGGGATCGACCTTGATGGCTACACCTTC.

The chain carries TRBV10-3 and TRBJ2-1; perhaps TRBD1 as D (5 bases). V dropped 5 bases and J dropped 8 bases, with 19 bases sitting between them. Per germline, CDR1 ENHRY and CDR2 SYGVKD. The CDR3 runs to 15 residues. The CDR3, as DNA: TGTGCCATCAGTCCTCAAGGAACGGTAGGGGATGAGCAGTTCTTC. This encodes CAISPQGTVGDEQFF.

This clone has a single count. For the CDR3, the DNA is TGTGCCAGCAGTCCCGGGGTCGAGGTCGCTAACTATGGCTACACCTTC. This gives the protein CASSPGVEVANYGYTF. V gene TRBV27 combines with J gene TRBJ1-2, with D hard to call. The CDR3 extends over 16 amino acids. Germline V gene sequence: CDR1 MNHEY, CDR2 SMNVEV (reference sequence). V dropped 5 bases and J dropped 0 bases, with 16 bases sitting between them.

This chain connects TRBV7-6 to TRBJ1-6; 7 bases fit TRBD1. The CDR3 spans 13 residues. Germline CDR1 and CDR2: SGHVS and FNYEAQ. Unmatched junction bases numbered 5, after V lost 5 bases and J lost 10 bases. CDR3 in amino acids: CASSRQGGSPLHF. For the CDR3, the DNA is TGTGCCAGCAGCCGACAGGGTGGGTCACCCCTCCACTTT.